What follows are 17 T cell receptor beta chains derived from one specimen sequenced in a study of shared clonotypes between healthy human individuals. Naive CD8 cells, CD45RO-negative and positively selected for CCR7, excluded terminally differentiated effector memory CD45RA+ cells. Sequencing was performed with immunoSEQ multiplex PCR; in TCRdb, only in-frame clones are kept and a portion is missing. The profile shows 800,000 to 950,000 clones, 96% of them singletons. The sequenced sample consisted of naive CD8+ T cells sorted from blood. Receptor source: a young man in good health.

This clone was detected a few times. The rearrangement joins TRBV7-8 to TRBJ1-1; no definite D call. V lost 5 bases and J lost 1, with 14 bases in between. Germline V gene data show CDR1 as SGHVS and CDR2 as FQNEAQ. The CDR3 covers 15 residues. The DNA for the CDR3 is TGTGCCAGCAGCCGAACCGAGACATGGAACACTGAAGCTTTCTTT. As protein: CASSRTETWNTEAFF.

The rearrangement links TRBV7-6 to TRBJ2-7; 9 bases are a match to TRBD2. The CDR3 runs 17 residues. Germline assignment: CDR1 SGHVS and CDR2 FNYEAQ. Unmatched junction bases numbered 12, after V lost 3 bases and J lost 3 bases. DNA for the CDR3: TGTGCCAGCAGCTTCCTCGAAGGGGCTAGCGGGAACTACGAGCAGTACTTC. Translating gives CASSFLEGASGNYEQYF.

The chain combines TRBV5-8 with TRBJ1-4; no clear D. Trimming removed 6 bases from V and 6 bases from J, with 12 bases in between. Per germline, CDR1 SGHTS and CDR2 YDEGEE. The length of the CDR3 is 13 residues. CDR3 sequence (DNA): TGTGCCAGCACCCCTGAGGCCCATGAAAAACTGTTTTTT. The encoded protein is CASTPEAHEKLFF. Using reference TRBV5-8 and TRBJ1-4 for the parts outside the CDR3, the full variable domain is EAGVTQSPTHLIKTRGQQATLRCSPISGHTSVYWYQQALGLGLQFLLWYDEGEERNRGNFPPRFSGRQFPNYSSELNVNALELEDSALYLCASTPEAHEKLFFGSGTQLSVL.

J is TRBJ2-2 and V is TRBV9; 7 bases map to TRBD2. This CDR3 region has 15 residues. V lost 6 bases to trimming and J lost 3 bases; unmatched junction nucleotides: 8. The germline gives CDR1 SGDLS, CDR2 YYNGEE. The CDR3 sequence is CASTGLGVDTGELFF. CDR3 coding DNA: TGTGCCAGCACCGGACTAGGGGTAGACACCGGGGAGCTGTTTTTT.

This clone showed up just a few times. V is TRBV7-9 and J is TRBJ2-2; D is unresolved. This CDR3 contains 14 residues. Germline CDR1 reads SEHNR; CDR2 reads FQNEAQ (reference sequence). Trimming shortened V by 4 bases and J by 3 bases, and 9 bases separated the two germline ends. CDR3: CASSSSLYTGELFF. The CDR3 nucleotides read TGTGCCAGCAGCTCTTCCCTGTACACCGGGGAGCTGTTTTTT.

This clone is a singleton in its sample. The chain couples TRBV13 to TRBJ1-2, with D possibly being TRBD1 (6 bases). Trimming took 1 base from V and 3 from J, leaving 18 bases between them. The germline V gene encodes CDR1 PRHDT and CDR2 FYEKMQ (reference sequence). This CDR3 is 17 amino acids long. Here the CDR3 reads CASSLAARGGQDYGYTF. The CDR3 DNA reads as TGTGCCAGCAGCTTAGCAGCCCGCGGGGGGCAGGACTATGGCTACACCTTC. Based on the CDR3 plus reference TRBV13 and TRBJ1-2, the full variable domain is AAGVIQSPRHLIKEKRETATLKCYPIPRHDTVYWYQQGPGQDPQFLISFYEKMQSDKGSIPDRFSAQQFSDYHSELNMSSLELGDSALYFCASSLAARGGQDYGYTFGSGTRLTVV.

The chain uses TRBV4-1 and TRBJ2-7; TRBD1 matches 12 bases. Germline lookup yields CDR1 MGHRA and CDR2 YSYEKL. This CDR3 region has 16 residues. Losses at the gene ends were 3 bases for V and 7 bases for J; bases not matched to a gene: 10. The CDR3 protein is CASSQAPGQGAGEQYF. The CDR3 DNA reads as TGCGCCAGCAGCCAGGCCCCGGGACAGGGGGCTGGGGAGCAGTACTTC.

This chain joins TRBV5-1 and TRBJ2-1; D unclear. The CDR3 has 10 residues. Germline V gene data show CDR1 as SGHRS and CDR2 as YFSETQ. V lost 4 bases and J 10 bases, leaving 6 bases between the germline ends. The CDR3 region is CASSLVEQFF. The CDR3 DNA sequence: TGCGCCAGCAGCCTGGTCGAGCAGTTCTTC.

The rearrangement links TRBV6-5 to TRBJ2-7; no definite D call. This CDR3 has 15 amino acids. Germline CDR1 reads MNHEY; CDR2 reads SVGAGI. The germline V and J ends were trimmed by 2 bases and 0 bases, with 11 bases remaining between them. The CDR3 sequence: CASSYIGLNSYEQYF. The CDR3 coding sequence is TGTGCCAGCAGTTACATTGGGTTGAACTCCTACGAGCAGTACTTC.

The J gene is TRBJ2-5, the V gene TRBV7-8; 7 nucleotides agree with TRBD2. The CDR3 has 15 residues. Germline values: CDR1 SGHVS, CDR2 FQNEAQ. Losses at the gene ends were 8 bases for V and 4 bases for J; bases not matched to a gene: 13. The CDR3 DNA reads TGTGCCAGCCAGTTTTGGCGGGAGAAGGGAGAGACCCAGTACTTC. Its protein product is CASQFWREKGETQYF.

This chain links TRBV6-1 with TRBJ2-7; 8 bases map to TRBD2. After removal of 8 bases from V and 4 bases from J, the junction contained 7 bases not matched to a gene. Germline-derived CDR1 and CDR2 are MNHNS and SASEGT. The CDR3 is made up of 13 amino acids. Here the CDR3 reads CASGGLVTYEQYF. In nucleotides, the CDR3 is TGTGCCAGCGGGGGACTAGTCACTTACGAGCAGTACTTC.

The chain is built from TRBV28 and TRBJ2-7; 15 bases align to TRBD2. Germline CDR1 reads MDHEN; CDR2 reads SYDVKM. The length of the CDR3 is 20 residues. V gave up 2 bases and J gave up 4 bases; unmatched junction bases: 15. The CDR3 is CASSLNRGLAGGPFTYEQYF. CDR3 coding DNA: TGTGCCAGCAGTTTAAACCGCGGACTAGCGGGAGGGCCTTTTACGTACGAGCAGTACTTC.

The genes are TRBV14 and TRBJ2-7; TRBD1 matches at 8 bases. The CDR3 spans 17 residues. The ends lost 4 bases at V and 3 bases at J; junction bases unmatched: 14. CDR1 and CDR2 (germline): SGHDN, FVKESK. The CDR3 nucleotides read TGTGCCAGCAGCCTAACTTATTATGACAGGGGTAACTACGAGCAGTACTTC. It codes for CASSLTYYDRGNYEQYF.

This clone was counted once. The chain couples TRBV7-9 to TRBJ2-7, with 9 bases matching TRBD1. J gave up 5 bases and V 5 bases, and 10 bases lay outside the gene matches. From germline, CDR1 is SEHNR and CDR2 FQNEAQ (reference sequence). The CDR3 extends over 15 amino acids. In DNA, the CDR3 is TGTGCCAGCAGCGAAGGGACAGGGTGGTTCCACGAGCAGTACTTC. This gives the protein CASSEGTGWFHEQYF.

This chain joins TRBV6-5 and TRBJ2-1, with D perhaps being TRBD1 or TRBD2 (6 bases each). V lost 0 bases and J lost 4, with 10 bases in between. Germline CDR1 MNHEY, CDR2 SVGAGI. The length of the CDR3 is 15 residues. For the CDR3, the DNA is TGTGCCAGCAGTTACTCCGGAGGGGGATACAATGAGCAGTTCTTC. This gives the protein CASSYSGGGYNEQFF.

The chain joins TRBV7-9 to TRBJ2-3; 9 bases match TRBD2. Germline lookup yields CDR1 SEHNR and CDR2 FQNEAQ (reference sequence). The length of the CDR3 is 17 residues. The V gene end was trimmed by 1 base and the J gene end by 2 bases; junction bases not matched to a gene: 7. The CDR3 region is CASSLETLAGSTDTQYF. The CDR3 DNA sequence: TGTGCCAGCAGCTTAGAGACCCTAGCGGGATCCACAGATACGCAGTATTTT.

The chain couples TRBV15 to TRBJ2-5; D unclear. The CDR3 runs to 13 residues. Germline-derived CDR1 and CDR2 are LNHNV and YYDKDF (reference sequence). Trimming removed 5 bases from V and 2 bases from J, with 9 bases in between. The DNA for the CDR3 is TGTGCCACCAGCGAGGAGATACAAGAGACCCAGTACTTC. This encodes CATSEEIQETQYF.